The T cell receptor beta chain described here comes from a study of blood T cell repertoires in COVID-19. Turning to the study itself: Acute and convalescent COVID-19 samples came from the United States, Italy and Spain. PBMCs, B-cell-depleted T cells, or T cells were the source of the cDNA or gDNA that made up the material.

Germline V gives CDR1 MDHEN, CDR2 SYDVKM. J was trimmed by 2 bases and V by 8 bases; bases with no gene match: 5. The CDR3 extends over 13 amino acids. In the original processing: Reference gene primer amplification gave nucleated cell count estimates. Using immunoSEQ multiplex PCR, the repertoire was profiled, and TCRdb retains in-frame clones only, with some absent. V, J and clone size derive from that table, while D and trimming were established from the DNA sequence. The sample holds 300,000 to 400,000 clones, 80% to 90% seen once. The chain uses TRBV28 and TRBJ2-5, with TRBD1 matching over 7 bases. Specimen: peripheral blood. The clonotype comes from a man aged 30 to 39 with COVID-19, enrolled during active disease. The chain's CDR3 is CASGDRVQETQYF. CDR3 coding DNA: TGTGCCAGCGGCGACAGGGTGCAAGAGACCCAGTACTTC.